This TCR beta chain was identified in a study of blood T cell repertoires in COVID-19. From germline, CDR1 is LNHDA and CDR2 SQIVND (reference sequence). V was shortened by 6 bases and J by 1 base, with 21 bases between the two germline ends. The CDR3 spans 17 residues. The method was immunoSEQ multiplex PCR; TCRdb's version includes in-frame clones alone and lacks a portion of them. The repertoire includes more than 200,000 clones, 80% to 90% of them detected once, and 5.5% to 8.5% sits in the top ten. The chain employs TRBV19 and TRBJ1-1; weak D call: TRBD1 (5 bases). Material: PBMCs or T cells enriched from blood (not recorded which). This clonotype was sampled from a man aged 30 to 39 in a cohort exposed to, infected with or recovered from COVID-19 (not recorded which). The CDR3 sequence is CASRPHRQKPPNTEAFF. DNA for the CDR3: TGTGCCAGTAGGCCCCATAGACAGAAGCCCCCGAACACTGAAGCTTTCTTT.